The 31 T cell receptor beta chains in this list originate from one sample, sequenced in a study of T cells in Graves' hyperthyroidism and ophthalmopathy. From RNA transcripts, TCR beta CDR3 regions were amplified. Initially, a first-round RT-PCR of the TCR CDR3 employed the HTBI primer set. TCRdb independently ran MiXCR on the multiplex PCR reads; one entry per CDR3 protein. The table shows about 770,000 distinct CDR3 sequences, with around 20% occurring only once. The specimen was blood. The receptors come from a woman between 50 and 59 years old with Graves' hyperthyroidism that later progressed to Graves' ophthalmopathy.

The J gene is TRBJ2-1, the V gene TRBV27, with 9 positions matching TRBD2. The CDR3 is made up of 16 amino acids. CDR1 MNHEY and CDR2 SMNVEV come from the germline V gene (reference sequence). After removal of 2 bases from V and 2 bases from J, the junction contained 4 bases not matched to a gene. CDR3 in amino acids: CASSLLAGYTYNEQFF. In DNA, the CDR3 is TGTGCCAGCAGTTTACTAGCGGGGTACACCTACAATGAGCAGTTCTTC.

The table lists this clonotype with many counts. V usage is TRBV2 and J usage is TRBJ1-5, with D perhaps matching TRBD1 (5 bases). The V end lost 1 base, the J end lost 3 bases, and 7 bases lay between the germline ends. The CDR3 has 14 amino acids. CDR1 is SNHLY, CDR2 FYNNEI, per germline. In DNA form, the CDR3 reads TGTGCCAGCAGTGAAGGACAGTCCAATCAGCCCCAGCATTTT. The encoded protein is CASSEGQSNQPQHF. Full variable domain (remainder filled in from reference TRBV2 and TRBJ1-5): EPEVTQTPSHQVTQMGQEVILRCVPISNHLYFYWYRQILGQKVEFLVSFYNNEISEKSEIFDDQFSVERPDGSNFTLKIRSTKLEDSAMYFCASSEGQSNQPQHFGDGTRLSIL.

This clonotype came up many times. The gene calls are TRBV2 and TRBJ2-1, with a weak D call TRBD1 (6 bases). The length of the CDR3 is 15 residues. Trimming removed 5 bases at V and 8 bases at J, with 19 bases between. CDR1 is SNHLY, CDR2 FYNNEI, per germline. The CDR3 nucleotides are TGTGCCAGCAGTTTTTATGGGGGCGAGGAGGATGAGCAGTTCTTC. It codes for CASSFYGGEEDEQFF.

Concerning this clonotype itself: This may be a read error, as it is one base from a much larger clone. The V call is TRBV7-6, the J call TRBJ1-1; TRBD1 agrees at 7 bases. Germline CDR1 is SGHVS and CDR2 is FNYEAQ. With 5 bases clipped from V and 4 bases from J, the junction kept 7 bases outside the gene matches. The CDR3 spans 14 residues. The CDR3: CASSNDRVCTEAFF. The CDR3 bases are TGTGCCAGCAGCAACGACAGGGTATGCACTGAAGCTTTCTTT.

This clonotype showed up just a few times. Here the CDR3 DNA reads TGTGCCATCAGTGAGTCGCCCGCTACTCAAGAGACCCAGTACTTC. This translates into CAISESPATQETQYF. V is TRBV10-3 and J is TRBJ2-5; no firm D call. Germline loops: CDR1 ENHRY, CDR2 SYGVKD. There are 15 residues in the CDR3. Between the trimmed V and J ends, which lost 0 bases and 2 bases, there was a span of 10 bases.

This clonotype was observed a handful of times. CDR3: CASSEHLGQGNYGYTF. CDR3 nucleotide sequence: TGTGCCAGCAGTGAACATCTGGGACAGGGGAACTATGGCTACACCTTC. The V call is TRBV6-1, the J call TRBJ1-2; 10 nucleotides line up with TRBD1. The CDR3 is 16 residues long. Per the germline V gene, CDR1 is MNHNS and CDR2 is SASEGT. Germline trimming cut 2 bases from V and 2 bases from J; bases unmatched to any gene: 5.

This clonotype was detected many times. CDR3 nucleotide sequence: TGTGCCTTGGGACCGTTCGGATCCCATGGCTACACCTTC. Amino acids: CALGPFGSHGYTF. This chain connects TRBV30 to TRBJ1-2; D may be TRBD1 (5 bases). The CDR3 covers 13 residues. V was cut by 7 bases and J by 6 bases, with 18 bases left in between. In germline, CDR1 is GTSNPN, CDR2 SVGIG (reference sequence).

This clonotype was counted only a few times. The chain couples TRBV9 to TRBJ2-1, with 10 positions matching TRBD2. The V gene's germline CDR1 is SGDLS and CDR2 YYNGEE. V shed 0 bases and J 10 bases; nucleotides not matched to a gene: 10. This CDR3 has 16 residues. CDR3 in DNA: TGTGCCAGCAGCGTAGTCGTAGCGGGGGGAATCGGGGAGCAGTTCTTC. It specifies CASSVVVAGGIGEQFF.

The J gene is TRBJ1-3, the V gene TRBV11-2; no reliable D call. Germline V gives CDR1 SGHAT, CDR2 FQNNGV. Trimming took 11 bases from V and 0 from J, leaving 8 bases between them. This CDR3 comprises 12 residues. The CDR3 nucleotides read TGTGCCGCCCGGAGCTCTGGAAACACCATATATTTT. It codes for CAARSSGNTIYF.

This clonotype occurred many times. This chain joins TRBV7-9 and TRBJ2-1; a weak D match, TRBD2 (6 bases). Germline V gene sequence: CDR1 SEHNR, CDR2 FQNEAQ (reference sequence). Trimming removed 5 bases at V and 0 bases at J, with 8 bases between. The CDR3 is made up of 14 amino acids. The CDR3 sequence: CASSRDFSYNEQFF. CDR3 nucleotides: TGTGCCAGCAGCCGGGACTTCTCCTACAATGAGCAGTTCTTC.

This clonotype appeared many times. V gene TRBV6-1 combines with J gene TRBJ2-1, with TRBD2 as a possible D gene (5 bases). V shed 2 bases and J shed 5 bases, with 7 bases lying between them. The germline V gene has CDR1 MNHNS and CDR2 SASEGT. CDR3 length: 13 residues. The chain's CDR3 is CASSERENNEQFF. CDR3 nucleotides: TGTGCCAGCAGTGAAAGGGAGAACAATGAGCAGTTCTTC.

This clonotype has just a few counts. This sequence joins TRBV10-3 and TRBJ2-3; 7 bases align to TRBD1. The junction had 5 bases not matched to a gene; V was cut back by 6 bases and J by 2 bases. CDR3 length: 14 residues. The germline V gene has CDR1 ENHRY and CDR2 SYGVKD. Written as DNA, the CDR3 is TGTGCCATCAGGCAGGGGGAAACCACAGATACGCAGTATTTT. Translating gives CAIRQGETTDTQYF.

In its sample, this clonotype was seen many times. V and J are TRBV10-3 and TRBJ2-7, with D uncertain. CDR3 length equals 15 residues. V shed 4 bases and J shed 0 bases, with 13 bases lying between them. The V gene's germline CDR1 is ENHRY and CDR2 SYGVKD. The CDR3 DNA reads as TGTGCCATCAGTGCCAACGATCGGGTCTCCTACGAGCAGTACTTC. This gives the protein CAISANDRVSYEQYF.

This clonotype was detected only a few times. CDR3 sequence: CASSVATSGVRNEQFF. The CDR3 nucleotides are TGTGCCAGCAGCGTAGCTACAAGCGGGGTAAGGAATGAGCAGTTCTTC. The V gene is TRBV9, the J gene TRBJ2-1; 7 nucleotides line up with TRBD2. The germline V gene encodes CDR1 SGDLS and CDR2 YYNGEE. The CDR3 is 16 residues long. The trim removed 0 bases at V and 7 bases at J, leaving 10 bases unmatched.

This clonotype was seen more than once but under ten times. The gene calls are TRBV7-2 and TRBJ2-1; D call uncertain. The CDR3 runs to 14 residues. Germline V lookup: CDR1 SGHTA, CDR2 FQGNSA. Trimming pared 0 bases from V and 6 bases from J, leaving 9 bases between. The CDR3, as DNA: TGTGCCAGCAGCTTAGCTTGGCAAATCAATGAGCAGTTCTTC. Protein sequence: CASSLAWQINEQFF.

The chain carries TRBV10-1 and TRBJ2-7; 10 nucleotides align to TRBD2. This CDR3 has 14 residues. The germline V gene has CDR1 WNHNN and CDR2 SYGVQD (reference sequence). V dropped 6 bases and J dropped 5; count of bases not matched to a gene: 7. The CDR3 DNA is TGCGCCAGCAGACCTAGCGGGGGTTTCCACGAGCAGTACTTC. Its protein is CASRPSGGFHEQYF.

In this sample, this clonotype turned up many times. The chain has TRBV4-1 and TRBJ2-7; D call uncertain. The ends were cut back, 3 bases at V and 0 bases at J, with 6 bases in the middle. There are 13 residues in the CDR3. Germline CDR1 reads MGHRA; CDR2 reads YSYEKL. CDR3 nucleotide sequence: TGCGCCAGCAGCCAGGGGTACTCCTACGAGCAGTACTTC. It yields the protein CASSQGYSYEQYF.

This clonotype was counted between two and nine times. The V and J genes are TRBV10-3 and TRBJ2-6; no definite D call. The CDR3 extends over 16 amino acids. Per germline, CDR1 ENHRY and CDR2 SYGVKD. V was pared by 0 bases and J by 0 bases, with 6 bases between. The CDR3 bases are TGTGCCATCAGTGAGTCTATCGGCTCTGGGGCCAACGTCCTGACTTTC. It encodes CAISESIGSGANVLTF.

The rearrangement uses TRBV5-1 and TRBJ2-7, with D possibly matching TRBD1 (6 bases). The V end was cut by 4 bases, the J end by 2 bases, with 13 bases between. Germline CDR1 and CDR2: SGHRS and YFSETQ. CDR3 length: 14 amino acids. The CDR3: CASSITTGTYEQYF. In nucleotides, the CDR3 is TGCGCCAGCAGCATCACGACAGGAACCTACGAGCAGTACTTC.

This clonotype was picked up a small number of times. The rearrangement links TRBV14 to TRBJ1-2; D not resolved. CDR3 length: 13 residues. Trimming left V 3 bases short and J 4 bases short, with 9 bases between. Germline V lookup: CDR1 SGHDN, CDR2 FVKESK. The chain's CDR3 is CASSQTAVYGYTF. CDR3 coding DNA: TGTGCCAGCAGCCAGACCGCCGTCTATGGCTACACCTTC.

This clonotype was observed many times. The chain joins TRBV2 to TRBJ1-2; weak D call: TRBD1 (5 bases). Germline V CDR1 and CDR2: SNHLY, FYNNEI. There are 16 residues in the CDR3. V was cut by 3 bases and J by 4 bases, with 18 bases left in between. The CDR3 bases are TGTGCCAGCAGTGATGGGTTTGAGGGGCTTGGCTATGGCTACACCTTC. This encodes CASSDGFEGLGYGYTF.

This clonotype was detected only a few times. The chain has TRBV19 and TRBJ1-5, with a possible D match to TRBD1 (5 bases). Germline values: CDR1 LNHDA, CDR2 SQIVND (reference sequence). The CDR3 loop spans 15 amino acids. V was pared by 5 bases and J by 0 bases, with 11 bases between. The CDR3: CASSSPTVSNQPQHF. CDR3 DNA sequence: TGTGCCAGTAGTTCCCCGACAGTTAGCAATCAGCCCCAGCATTTT.

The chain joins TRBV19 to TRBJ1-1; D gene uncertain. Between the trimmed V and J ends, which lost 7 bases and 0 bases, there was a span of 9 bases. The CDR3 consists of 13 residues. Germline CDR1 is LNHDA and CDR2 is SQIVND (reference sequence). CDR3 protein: CASNFAVNTEAFF. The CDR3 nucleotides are TGTGCCAGTAACTTTGCGGTGAACACTGAAGCTTTCTTT.

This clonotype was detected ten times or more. CDR3: CASSLERATYGYTF. CDR3 coding DNA: TGTGCCAGCAGCTTAGAACGGGCGACCTATGGCTACACCTTC. The rearrangement links TRBV13 to TRBJ1-2; D ambiguous. The CDR3 length is 14 residues. Trimming pared 1 base from V and 4 bases from J, leaving 10 bases between. The germline gives CDR1 PRHDT, CDR2 FYEKMQ (reference sequence).

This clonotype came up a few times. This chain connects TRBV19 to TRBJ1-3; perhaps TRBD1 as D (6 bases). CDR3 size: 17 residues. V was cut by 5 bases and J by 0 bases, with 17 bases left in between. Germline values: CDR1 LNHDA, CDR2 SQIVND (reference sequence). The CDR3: CASSSRGQRISGNTIYF. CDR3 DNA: TGTGCCAGTAGTTCCCGAGGACAGCGAATCTCTGGAAACACCATATATTTT.

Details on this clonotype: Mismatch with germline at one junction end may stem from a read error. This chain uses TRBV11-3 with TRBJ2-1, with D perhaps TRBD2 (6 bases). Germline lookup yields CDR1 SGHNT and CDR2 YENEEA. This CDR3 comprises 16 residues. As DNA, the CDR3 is TGCGCCAGCAGCCAAGATGGCGTCGGGGGTTACAATGAGCAGTTCTTC. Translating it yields CASSQDGVGGYNEQFF.

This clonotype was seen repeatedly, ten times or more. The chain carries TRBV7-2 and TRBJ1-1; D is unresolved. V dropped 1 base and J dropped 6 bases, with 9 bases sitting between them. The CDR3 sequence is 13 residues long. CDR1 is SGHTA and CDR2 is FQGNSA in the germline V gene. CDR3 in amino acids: CASSLGGRSEAFF. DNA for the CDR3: TGTGCCAGCAGCTTAGGAGGCAGGTCTGAAGCTTTCTTT.

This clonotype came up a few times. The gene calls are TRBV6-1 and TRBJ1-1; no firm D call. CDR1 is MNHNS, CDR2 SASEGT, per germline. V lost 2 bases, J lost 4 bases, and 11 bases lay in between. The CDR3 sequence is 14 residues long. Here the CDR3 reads CASSEIGRVTEAFF. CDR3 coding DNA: TGTGCCAGCAGTGAAATAGGGAGGGTCACTGAAGCTTTCTTT.

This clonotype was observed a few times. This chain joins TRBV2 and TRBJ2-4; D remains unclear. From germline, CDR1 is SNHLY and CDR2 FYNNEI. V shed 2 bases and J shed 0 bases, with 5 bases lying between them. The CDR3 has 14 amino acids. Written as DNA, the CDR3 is TGTGCCAGCAGTGAATGGCTAGCCAAAAACATTCAGTACTTC. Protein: CASSEWLAKNIQYF.

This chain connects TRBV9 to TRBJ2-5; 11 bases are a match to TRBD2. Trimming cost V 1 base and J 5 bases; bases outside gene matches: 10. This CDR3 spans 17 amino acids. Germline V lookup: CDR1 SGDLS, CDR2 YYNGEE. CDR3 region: CASSVWGSGGAGETQYF. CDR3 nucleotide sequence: TGTGCCAGCAGCGTATGGGGTAGCGGGGGGGCGGGGGAGACCCAGTACTTC.

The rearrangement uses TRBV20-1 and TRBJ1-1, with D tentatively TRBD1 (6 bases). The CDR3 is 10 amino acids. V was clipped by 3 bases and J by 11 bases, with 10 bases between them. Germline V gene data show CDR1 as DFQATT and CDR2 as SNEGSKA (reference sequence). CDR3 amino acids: CSASGGDAFF. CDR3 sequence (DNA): TGCAGTGCTAGTGGGGGCGACGCTTTCTTT.